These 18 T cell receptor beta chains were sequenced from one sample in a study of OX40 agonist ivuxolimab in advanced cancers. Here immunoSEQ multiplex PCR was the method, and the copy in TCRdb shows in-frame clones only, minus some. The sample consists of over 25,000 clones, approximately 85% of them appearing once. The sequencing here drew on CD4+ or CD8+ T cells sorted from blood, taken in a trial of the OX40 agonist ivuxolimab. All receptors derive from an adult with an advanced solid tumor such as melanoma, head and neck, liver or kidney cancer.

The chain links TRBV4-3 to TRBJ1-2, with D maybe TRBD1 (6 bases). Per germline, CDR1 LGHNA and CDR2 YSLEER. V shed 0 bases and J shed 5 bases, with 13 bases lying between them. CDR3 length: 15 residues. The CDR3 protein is CASSQDTRTAYGYTF. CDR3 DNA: TGCGCCAGCAGCCAAGATACAAGGACAGCATATGGCTACACCTTC.

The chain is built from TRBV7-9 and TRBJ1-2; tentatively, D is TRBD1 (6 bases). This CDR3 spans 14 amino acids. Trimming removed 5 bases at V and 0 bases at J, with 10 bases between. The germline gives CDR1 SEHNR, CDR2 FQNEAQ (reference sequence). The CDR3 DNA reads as TGTGCCAGCAGCCTAAGACAGGCTAACTATGGCTACACCTTC. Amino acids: CASSLRQANYGYTF.

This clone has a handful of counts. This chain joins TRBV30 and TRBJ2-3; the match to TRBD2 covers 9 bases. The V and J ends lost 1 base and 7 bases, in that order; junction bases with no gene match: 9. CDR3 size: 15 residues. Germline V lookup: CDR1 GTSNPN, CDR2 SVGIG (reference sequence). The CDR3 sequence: CAWSGLAGARNTQYF. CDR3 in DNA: TGTGCCTGGAGTGGGTTAGCGGGGGCGCGGAATACGCAGTATTTT.

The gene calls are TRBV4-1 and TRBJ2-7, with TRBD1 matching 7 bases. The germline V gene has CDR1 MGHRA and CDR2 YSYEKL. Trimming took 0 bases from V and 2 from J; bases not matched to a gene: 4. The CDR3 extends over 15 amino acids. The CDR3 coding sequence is TGCGCCAGCAGCCAAGAAGGGACAGAGACCTACGAGCAGTACTTC. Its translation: CASSQEGTETYEQYF.

This CDR3 is CASSLTTGGRAQQYF. CDR3 nucleotide sequence: TGTGCCAGCAGCTTAACTACAGGGGGTCGAGCACAGCAGTACTTC. The chain has TRBV7-3 and TRBJ2-7, with TRBD1 matching over 8 bases. After removal of 0 bases from V and 8 bases from J, the junction contained 9 bases not matched to a gene. The CDR3 extends over 15 amino acids. Germline V gene lookup returns CDR1 SGHTA and CDR2 FQGTGA.

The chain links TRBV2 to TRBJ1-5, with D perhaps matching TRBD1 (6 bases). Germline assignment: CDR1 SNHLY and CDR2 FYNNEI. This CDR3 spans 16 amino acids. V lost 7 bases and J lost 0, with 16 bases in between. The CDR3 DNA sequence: TGTGCCAGCATGGGGGGCACTCTATATAGCAATCAGCCCCAGCATTTT. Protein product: CASMGGTLYSNQPQHF.

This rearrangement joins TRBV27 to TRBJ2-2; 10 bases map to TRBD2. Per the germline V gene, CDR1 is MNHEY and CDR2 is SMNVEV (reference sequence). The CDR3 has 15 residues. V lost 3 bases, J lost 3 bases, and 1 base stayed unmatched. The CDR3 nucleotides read TGTGCCAGCAGTTTTCTAGCGGGAGACACCGGGGAGCTGTTTTTT. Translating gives CASSFLAGDTGELFF.

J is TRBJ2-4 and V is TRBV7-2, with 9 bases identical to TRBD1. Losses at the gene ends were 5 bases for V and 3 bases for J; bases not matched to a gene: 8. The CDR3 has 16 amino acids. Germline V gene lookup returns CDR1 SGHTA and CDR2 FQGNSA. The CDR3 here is CASSPTGGYGKNIQYF. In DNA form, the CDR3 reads TGTGCCAGCAGCCCTACAGGGGGCTACGGCAAAAACATTCAGTACTTC.

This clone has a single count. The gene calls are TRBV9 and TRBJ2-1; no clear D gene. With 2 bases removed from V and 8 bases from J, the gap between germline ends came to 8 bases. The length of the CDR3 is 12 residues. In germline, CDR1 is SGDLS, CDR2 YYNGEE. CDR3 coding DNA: TGTGCCAGCAGCGTGGCCCCAGATGAGCAGTTCTTC. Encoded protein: CASSVAPDEQFF.

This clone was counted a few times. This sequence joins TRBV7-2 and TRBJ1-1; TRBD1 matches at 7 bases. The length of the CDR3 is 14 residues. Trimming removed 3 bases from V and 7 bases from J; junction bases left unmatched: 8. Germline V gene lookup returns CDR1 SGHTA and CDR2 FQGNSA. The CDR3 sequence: CASSFWEGGGEAFF. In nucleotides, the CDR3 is TGTGCCAGCAGCTTTTGGGAAGGGGGCGGTGAAGCTTTCTTT.

The CDR3: CSVLAGTYEQYF. The DNA for the CDR3 is TGCAGTGTTCTGGCCGGGACCTACGAGCAGTACTTC. The chain combines TRBV29-1 with TRBJ2-7, with D tentatively TRBD2 (5 bases). In germline, CDR1 is SQVTM, CDR2 ANQGSEA. This CDR3 is built from 12 residues.

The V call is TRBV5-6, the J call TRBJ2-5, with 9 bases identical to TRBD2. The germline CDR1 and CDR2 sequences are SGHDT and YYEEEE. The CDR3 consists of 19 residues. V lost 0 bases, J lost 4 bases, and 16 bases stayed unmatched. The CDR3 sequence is CASSLAGASGMFRLETQYF. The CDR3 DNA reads TGTGCCAGCAGCTTGGCCGGTGCTAGCGGGATGTTTAGGTTAGAGACCCAGTACTTC.

CDR3 protein: CASSSQGFEQYF. CDR3 DNA: TGTGCCAGCAGCTCACAGGGGTTCGAGCAGTACTTC. The rearrangement links TRBV27 to TRBJ2-7, with TRBD1 matching 7 bases. Trimming removed 6 bases from V and 6 bases from J; junction bases left unmatched: 5. The CDR3 runs to 12 residues. CDR1 and CDR2 (germline): MNHEY, SMNVEV (reference sequence).

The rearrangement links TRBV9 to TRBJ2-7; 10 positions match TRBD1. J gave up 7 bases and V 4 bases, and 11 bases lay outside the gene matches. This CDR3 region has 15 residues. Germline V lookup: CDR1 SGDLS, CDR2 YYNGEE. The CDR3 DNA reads TGTGCCAGCAGCAGGGCGGGACAGGGGACGAGGGAGCAGTACTTC. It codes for CASSRAGQGTREQYF. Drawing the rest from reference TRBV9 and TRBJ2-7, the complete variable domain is DSGVTQTPKHLITATGQRVTLRCSPRSGDLSVYWYQQSLDQGLQFLIQYYNGEERAKGNILERFSAQQFPDLHSELNLSSLELGDSALYFCASSRAGQGTREQYFGPGTRLTVT.

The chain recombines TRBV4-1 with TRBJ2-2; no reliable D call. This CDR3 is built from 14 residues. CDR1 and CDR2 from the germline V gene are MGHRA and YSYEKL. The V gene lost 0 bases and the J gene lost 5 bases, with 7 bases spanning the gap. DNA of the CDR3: TGCGCCAGCAGCCAAGATCGAGGTACCGGGGAGCTGTTTTTT. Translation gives CASSQDRGTGELFF.

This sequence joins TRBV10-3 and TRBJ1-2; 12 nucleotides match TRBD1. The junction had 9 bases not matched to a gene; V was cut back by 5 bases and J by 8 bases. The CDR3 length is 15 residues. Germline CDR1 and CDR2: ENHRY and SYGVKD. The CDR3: CAISPPGTGGGGYTF. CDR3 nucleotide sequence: TGTGCCATCAGTCCACCCGGGACAGGGGGCGGAGGCTACACCTTC.

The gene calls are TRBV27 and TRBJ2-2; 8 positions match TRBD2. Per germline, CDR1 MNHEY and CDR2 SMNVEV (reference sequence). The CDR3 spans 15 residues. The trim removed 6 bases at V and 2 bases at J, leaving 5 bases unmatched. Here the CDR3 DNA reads TGTGCCAGCAGCCCGGGACTAGATAACACCGGGGAGCTGTTTTTT. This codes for CASSPGLDNTGELFF.

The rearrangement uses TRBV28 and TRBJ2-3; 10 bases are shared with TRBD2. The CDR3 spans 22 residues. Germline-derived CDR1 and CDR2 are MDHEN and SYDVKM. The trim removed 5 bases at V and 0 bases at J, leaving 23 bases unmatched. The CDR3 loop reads CASSLPSDTGTSEPSSTDTQYF. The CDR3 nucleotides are TGTGCCAGCAGTCTCCCATCGGATACCGGGACTAGCGAGCCTTCTAGCACAGATACGCAGTATTTT.